The 17 T cell receptor beta chains below all came from one sample that was sequenced in a study of regulatory T cells in long-lasting Graves disease. Described time point: newly diagnosed GD, antithyroid drugs for less than 3 months. Preparation of the TCR library used RNA extracted from PBMCs. Both iRepertoire HTBI primers and Arm-PCR of CDR3 regions were used to build the TCR beta libraries. Using its own MiXCR run on the multiplex PCR reads, TCRdb lists one record per CDR3 protein. The sample lists about 540,000 distinct CDR3 sequences, 13% seen once, with roughly 9.7% in the top ten. These data were also reused for a study on T cells in Graves' hyperthyroidism and ophthalmopathy.

The sequences come from peripheral blood mononuclear cells (PBMCs), collected at new diagnosis, from a patient treated with antithyroid drugs. These receptor sequences come from a man younger than 40 with Graves disease.

In this sample, this clonotype turned up many times. The CDR3 nucleotides are TGTGCCAGCACCTCCCTAGCGGGAGGTGTCAATGAGCAGTTCTTC. Encoded protein: CASTSLAGGVNEQFF. V gene TRBV28 combines with J gene TRBJ2-1; 11 bases match TRBD2. The CDR3 consists of 15 residues. J was trimmed by 6 bases and V by 7 bases; bases with no gene match: 8. The germline CDR1 and CDR2 sequences are MDHEN and SYDVKM.

This clonotype was seen only once. CDR3 protein: CASSVRTSAFISYEQYF. The CDR3 coding sequence is TGTGCCAGCAGTGTCCGGACTAGCGCATTCATCTCCTACGAGCAGTACTTC. The chain employs TRBV6-2 or TRBV6-3 and TRBJ2-7, with TRBD2 identical over 9 bases. J gave up 0 bases and V 5 bases, and 11 bases lay outside the gene matches. This CDR3 contains 17 residues. The germline V gene encodes CDR1 MNHEY and CDR2 SVGEGT.

J is TRBJ2-1 and V is TRBV24-1; no definite D call. This CDR3 region has 16 residues. The V gene's germline CDR1 is KGHDR and CDR2 SFDVKD. V was trimmed by 1 base and J by 0 bases, leaving 9 bases between them. The CDR3: CATSDFGPSSYNEQFF. CDR3 DNA: TGTGCCACCAGTGATTTTGGTCCCAGCTCCTACAATGAGCAGTTCTTC.

This clonotype occurred many times. The chain has TRBV18 and TRBJ1-1; D is ambiguous. Germline loops: CDR1 KGHSH, CDR2 LQKENI. The V end was cut by 2 bases, the J end by 4 bases, with 8 bases between. This CDR3 contains 13 residues. The CDR3 reads CASSPEEGTEAFF. In DNA form, the CDR3 reads TGTGCCAGCTCACCAGAGGAGGGCACTGAAGCTTTCTTT. Looking up the rest from reference TRBV18 and TRBJ1-1 gives the full variable domain: NAGVMQNPRHLVRRRGQEARLRCSPMKGHSHVYWYRQLPEEGLKFMVYLQKENIIDESGMPKERFSAEFPKEGPSILRIQQVVRGDSAAYFCASSPEEGTEAFFGQGTRLTVV.

Here the CDR3 DNA reads TGCGCCAGCAGCTTGCTGCCAGGGTCCCTATACGAGCAGTACTTC. Translating it yields CASSLLPGSLYEQYF. This sequence joins TRBV5-1 and TRBJ2-7; a possible D gene is TRBD1 (5 bases). The V end was cut by 1 base, the J end by 4 bases, with 15 bases between. The CDR3 consists of 15 residues. CDR1 SGHRS and CDR2 YFSETQ come from the germline V gene.

This clonotype showed up many times. The chain recombines TRBV6-1 with TRBJ2-3; 10 bases are shared with TRBD2. This CDR3 region has 16 residues. The V segment lost 6 bases and the J segment 4 bases; nucleotides outside the gene matches: 10. From germline, CDR1 is MNHNS and CDR2 SASEGT. The CDR3 sequence is CASRRSPSGSADTQYF. The CDR3 bases are TGTGCCAGCAGACGTAGTCCTAGCGGGAGTGCAGATACGCAGTATTTT.

This clonotype has ten or more counts. The J gene is TRBJ2-1, the V gene TRBV18; TRBD2 matches at 9 bases. The V and J ends lost 1 base and 4 bases, in that order; junction bases with no gene match: 2. Germline assignment: CDR1 KGHSH and CDR2 LQKENI. The CDR3 runs to 15 residues. CDR3: CASSPRTSEYNEQFF. CDR3 sequence (DNA): TGTGCCAGCTCACCACGGACTAGCGAATACAATGAGCAGTTCTTC.

This chain connects TRBV11-2 to TRBJ2-7, with D possibly being TRBD1 (5 bases). V was clipped by 4 bases and J by 1 base, with 20 bases between them. This CDR3 is 17 amino acids long. CDR1 SGHAT and CDR2 FQNNGV come from the germline V gene. The CDR3 DNA reads as TGTGCCAGCAGCTCCTCGTACGGTGGCAGGGAATCCTACGAGCAGTACTTC. Translating it yields CASSSSYGGRESYEQYF. The entire variable domain, with the rest obtained from reference TRBV11-2 and TRBJ2-7, is as follows: EAGVAQSPRYKIIEKRQSVAFWCNPISGHATLYWYQQILGQGPKLLIQFQNNGVVDDSQLPKDRFSAERLKGVDSTLKIQPAKLEDSAVYLCASSSSYGGRESYEQYFGPGTRLTVT.

The chain employs TRBV19 and TRBJ2-1; no clear D. This CDR3 spans 14 amino acids. The germline CDR1 and CDR2 sequences are LNHDA and SQIVND (reference sequence). V lost 3 bases, J lost 1 base, and 7 bases lay in between. DNA of the CDR3: TGTGCCAGTAGTATTGGGGTTTCCTACAATGAGCAGTTCTTC. Translated: CASSIGVSYNEQFF.

V gene TRBV4-1 combines with J gene TRBJ2-7; TRBD2 matches 11 bases. V was pared by 5 bases and J by 4 bases, with 4 bases of the junction left unmatched. The CDR3 loop spans 14 amino acids. In germline, CDR1 is MGHRA, CDR2 YSYEKL. For the CDR3, the DNA is TGCGCCAGCAGCTCAACTAGCGGGGGATACGAGCAGTACTTC. It specifies CASSSTSGGYEQYF.

This clonotype was detected a few times. The CDR3 region is CAISQGRNTEAFF. For the CDR3, the DNA is TGTGCCATCAGTCAGGGACGGAACACTGAAGCTTTCTTT. The gene calls are TRBV10-3 and TRBJ1-1; D might be TRBD1 (5 bases). Germline CDR1 ENHRY, CDR2 SYGVKD. Between the trimmed V and J ends, which lost 5 bases and 1 base, there was a span of 8 bases. The CDR3 is 13 residues long.

This clonotype was counted many times. This chain links TRBV30 with TRBJ2-2; D is unresolved. Trimming stripped 4 bases from V and 0 bases from J, with 9 bases between. CDR1 is GTSNPN and CDR2 is SVGIG in the germline V gene (reference sequence). The CDR3 sequence is 14 residues long. This CDR3 reads CAWKGTSNTGELFF. In DNA, the CDR3 is TGTGCCTGGAAGGGCACGTCGAACACCGGGGAGCTGTTTTTT. The variable domain in full, completed from reference TRBV30 and TRBJ2-2, reads SQTIHQWPATLVQPVGSPLSLECTVEGTSNPNLYWYRQAAGRGLQLLFYSVGIGQISSEVPQNLSASRPQDRQFILSSKKLLLSDSGFYLCAWKGTSNTGELFFGEGSRLTVL.

This clonotype appeared once. Given the absence of the conserved phenylalanine or tryptophan at the CDR3 end, a read error is likely. V usage is TRBV7-2 and J usage is TRBJ2-3; D gene ambiguous. In germline, CDR1 is SGHTA, CDR2 FQGNSA. Trimming removed 2 bases from V and 5 bases from J, with 5 bases in between. This CDR3 region has 12 residues. The CDR3 sequence: CASSLLGDTQYS. CDR3 sequence (DNA): TGTGCCAGCAGCTTATTGGGAGATACGCAGTATTCT.

This clonotype was picked up many times. The CDR3 DNA reads as TGTGCCAGCAGCTTAAGCCGGACAGGGGCTGGGGCCAACGTCCTGACTTTC. It is translated as CASSLSRTGAGANVLTF. V gene TRBV7-8 combines with J gene TRBJ2-6; TRBD1 matches 9 bases. The CDR3 length is 17 residues. The trim removed 2 bases at V and 2 bases at J, leaving 4 bases unmatched. CDR1 SGHVS and CDR2 FQNEAQ come from the germline V gene.

This clonotype was counted many times. The chain is built from TRBV20-1 and TRBJ2-7; D gene uncertain. The CDR3 spans 14 residues. Trimming removed 0 bases at V and 7 bases at J, with 16 bases between. Germline CDR1 DFQATT, CDR2 SNEGSKA (reference sequence). In DNA, the CDR3 is TGCAGTGCTAGAGAGAAGGGTGGCTGCTTGGAGCAGTACTTC. It encodes CSAREKGGCLEQYF.

This clonotype showed up just a few times. The chain links TRBV4-1 to TRBJ1-5; no reliable D call. The CDR3 spans 16 residues. Trimming removed 4 bases at V and 0 bases at J, with 13 bases between. Germline V gives CDR1 MGHRA, CDR2 YSYEKL. CDR3 coding DNA: TGCGCCAGCAGCCCAAGGATAGTAGATAGCAATCAGCCCCAGCATTTT. Protein sequence: CASSPRIVDSNQPQHF.

This clonotype has only a few counts. The chain combines TRBV3-1 with TRBJ1-5, with TRBD1 matching 9 bases. This CDR3 contains 15 residues. CDR1 is LGHDT, CDR2 YNNKEL, per germline (reference sequence). V trimming: 3 bases; J trimming: 3 bases; junction bases outside the gene matches: 3. The CDR3 sequence: CASSQGTGINQPQHF. In DNA, the CDR3 is TGTGCCAGCAGCCAGGGGACAGGGATCAATCAGCCCCAGCATTTT.